These 3 T cell receptor beta chains came from one sample sequenced in a study of T cells in Graves' hyperthyroidism and ophthalmopathy. Amplified TCR beta CDR3 regions derived from RNA transcripts. Using the HTBI primer set, a first-round RT-PCR was run on the TCR CDR3. TCRdb used MiXCR to reprocess the multiplex PCR reads, holding one entry per CDR3 protein. This sample carries about 560,000 distinct CDR3 sequences, 15% to 20% of them seen once, and the ten largest clones take roughly 18%. The specimen was blood. The receptor set was obtained from a woman aged 18 to 35 with Graves' hyperthyroidism.

This clonotype was seen many times. CDR3 nucleotides: TGCAGTGGACGAGGCATCCACAATGAGCAGTTCTTC. It translates to CSGRGIHNEQFF. V gene TRBV20-1 combines with J gene TRBJ2-1; D gene unclear. In germline, CDR1 is DFQATT, CDR2 SNEGSKA (reference sequence). This CDR3 has 12 amino acids. The V end lost 7 bases, the J end lost 5 bases, and 12 bases lay between the germline ends.

This chain joins TRBV19 and TRBJ2-2, with 8 bases aligning to TRBD1. CDR1 and CDR2 from the germline V gene are LNHDA and SQIVND (reference sequence). With 4 bases clipped from V and 6 bases from J, the junction kept 7 bases outside the gene matches. There are 15 residues in the CDR3. The CDR3 DNA reads as TGTGCCAGTAGTAGCTCGACAGGGGCGGCCGGGGAGCTGTTTTTT. This codes for CASSSSTGAAGELFF. The variable domain in full, with the rest retrieved from reference TRBV19 and TRBJ2-2, is DGGITQSPKYLFRKEGQNVTLSCEQNLNHDAMYWYRQDPGQGLRLIYYSQIVNDFQKGDIAEGYSVSREKKESFPLTVTSAQKNPTAFYLCASSSSTGAAGELFFGEGSRLTVL.

This clonotype appeared many times. V is TRBV20-1 and J is TRBJ2-5, with D unresolved. Germline CDR1 DFQATT, CDR2 SNEGSKA (reference sequence). This CDR3 comprises 10 residues. V dropped 6 bases and J dropped 5 bases, with 7 bases sitting between them. The CDR3 loop reads CSAKTETQYF. The CDR3 coding sequence is TGCAGTGCCAAGACCGAGACCCAGTACTTC.